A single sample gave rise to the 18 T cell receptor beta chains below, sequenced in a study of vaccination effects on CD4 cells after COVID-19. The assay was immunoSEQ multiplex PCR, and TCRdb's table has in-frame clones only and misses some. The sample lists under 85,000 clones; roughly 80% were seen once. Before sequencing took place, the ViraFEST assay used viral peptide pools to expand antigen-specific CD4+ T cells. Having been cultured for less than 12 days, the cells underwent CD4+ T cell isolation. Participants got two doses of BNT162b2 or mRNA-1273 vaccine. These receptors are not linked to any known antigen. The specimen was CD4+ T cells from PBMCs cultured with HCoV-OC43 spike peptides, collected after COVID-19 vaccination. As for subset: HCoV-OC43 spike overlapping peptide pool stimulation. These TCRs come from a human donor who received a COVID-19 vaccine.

The CDR3 DNA sequence: TGTGCCAGCCAGCCCCGGGGGGGCAGCCCAGATACGCAGTATTTT. It yields the protein CASQPRGGSPDTQYF. This chain connects TRBV7-9 to TRBJ2-3; 8 nucleotides agree with TRBD2. With V trimmed by 8 bases and J by 4 bases, 11 bases remained unmatched. The germline CDR1 and CDR2 sequences are SEHNR and FQNEAQ (reference sequence). The CDR3 runs 15 residues.

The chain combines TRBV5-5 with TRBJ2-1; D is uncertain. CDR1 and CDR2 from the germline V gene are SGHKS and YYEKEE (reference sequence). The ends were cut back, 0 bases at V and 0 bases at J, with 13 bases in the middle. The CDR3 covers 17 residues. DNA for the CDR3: TGTGCCAGCAGCTTGGCCCCGACCCTGAGCTCCTACAATGAGCAGTTCTTC. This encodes CASSLAPTLSSYNEQFF.

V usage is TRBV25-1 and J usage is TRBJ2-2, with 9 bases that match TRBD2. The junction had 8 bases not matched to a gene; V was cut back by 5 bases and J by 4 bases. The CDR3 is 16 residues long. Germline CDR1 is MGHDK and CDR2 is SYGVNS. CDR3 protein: CASSRPGLAGTGELFF. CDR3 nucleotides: TGTGCCAGCAGTCGTCCGGGACTAGCTGGCACCGGGGAGCTGTTTTTT.

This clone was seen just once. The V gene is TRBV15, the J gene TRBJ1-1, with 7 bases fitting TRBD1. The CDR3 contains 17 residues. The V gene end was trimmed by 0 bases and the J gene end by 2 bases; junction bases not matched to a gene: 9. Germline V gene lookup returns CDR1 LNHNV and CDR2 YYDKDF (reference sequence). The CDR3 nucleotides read TGTGCCACCAGCAGAGATTCGAGGGGGCTCCTTAACACTGAAGCTTTCTTT. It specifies CATSRDSRGLLNTEAFF.

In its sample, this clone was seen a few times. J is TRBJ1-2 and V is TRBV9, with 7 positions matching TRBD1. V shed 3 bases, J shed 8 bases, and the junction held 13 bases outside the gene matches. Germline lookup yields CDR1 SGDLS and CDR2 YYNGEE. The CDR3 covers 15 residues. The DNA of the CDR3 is TGTGCCAGCAGCGCCCCGACAGGGAATTTTTTGGGCTACACCTTC. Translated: CASSAPTGNFLGYTF.

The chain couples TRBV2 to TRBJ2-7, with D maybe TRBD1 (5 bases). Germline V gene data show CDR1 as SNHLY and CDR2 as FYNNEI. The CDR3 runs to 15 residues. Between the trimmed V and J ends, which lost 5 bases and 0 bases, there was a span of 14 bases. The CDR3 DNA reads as TGTGCCAGCAGTCAGTCGAGACAGCGCTCCTACGAGCAGTACGTC. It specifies CASSQSRQRSYEQYV.

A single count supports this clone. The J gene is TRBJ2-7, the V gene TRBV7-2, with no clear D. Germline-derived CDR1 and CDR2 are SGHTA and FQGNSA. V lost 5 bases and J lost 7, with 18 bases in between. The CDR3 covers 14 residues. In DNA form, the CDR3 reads TGTGCCAGCAGCCCTCGACACACTTCCCTGGAGCAGTACGTC. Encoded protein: CASSPRHTSLEQYV.

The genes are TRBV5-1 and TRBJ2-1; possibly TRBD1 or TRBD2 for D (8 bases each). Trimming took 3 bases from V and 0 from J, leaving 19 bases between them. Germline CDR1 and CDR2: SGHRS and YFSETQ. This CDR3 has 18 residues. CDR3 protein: CASSSQGARGASYNEQFF. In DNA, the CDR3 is TGCGCCAGCAGCTCCCAGGGGGCGCGGGGGGCCTCCTACAATGAGCAGTTCTTC.

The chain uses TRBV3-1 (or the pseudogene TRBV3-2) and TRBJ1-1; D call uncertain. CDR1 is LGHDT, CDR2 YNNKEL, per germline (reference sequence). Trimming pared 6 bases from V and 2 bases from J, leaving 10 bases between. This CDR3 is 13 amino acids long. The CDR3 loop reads CASRRGLNTEAFF. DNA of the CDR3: TGTGCCAGCAGACGCGGACTCAACACTGAAGCTTTCTTT.

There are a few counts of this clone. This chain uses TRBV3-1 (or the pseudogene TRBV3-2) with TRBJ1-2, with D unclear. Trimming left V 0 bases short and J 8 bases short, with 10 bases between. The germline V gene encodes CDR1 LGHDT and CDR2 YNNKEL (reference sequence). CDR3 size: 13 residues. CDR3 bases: TGTGCCAGCAGCCAAGACTCCTATGGCGGCTACACCTTC. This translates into CASSQDSYGGYTF.

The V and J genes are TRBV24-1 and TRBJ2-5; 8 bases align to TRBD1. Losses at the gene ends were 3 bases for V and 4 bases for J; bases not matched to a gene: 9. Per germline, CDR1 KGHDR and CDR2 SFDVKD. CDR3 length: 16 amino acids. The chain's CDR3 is CATSDGGQGGRETQYF. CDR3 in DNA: TGTGCCACCAGTGATGGAGGACAGGGAGGTCGAGAGACCCAGTACTTC.

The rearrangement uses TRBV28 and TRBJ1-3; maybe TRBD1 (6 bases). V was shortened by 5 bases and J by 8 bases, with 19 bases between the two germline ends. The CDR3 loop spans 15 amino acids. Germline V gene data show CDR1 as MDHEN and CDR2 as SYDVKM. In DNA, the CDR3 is TGTGCCAGCAGTCCCTTGGACAGATTGGATTACACCATATATTTT. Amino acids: CASSPLDRLDYTIYF.

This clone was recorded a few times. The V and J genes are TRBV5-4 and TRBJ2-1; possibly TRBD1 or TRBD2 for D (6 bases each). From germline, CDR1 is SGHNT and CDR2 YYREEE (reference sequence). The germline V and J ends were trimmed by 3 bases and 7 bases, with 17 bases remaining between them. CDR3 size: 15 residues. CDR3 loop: CASSSGAGPANEQFF. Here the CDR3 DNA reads TGTGCCAGCAGCTCGGGGGCAGGCCCGGCGAATGAGCAGTTCTTC.

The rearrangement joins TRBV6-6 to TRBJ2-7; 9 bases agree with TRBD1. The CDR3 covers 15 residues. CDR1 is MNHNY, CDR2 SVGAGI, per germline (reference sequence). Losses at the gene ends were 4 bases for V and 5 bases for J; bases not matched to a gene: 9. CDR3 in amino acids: CASSSTGTGLNEQYV. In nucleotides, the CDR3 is TGTGCCAGCAGTTCTACCGGGACAGGGTTAAACGAGCAGTACGTC.

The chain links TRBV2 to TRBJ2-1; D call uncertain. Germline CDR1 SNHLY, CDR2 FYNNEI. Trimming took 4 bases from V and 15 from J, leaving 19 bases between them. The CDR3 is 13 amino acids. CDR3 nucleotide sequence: TGTGCCAGCAGTGCCTCAATCGACCGCTTCGGGTTCTTC. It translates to CASSASIDRFGFF. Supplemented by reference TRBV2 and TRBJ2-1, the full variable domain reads EPEVTQTPSHQVTQMGQEVILRCVPISNHLYFYWYRQILGQKVEFLVSFYNNEISEKSEIFDDQFSVERPDGSNFTLKIRSTKLEDSAMYFCASSASIDRFGFFGPGTRLTVL.

The CDR3 DNA follows: TGTGCCTGGAGCGAGGTACGGCTGGGAAAGGGGCGCTTCCAAGAGACCCAGTACTTC. Translating it yields CAWSEVRLGKGRFQETQYF. V is TRBV30 and J is TRBJ2-5; maybe TRBD1 (5 bases). The CDR3 consists of 19 residues. Germline V CDR1 and CDR2: GTSNPN, SVGIG (reference sequence). With 3 bases removed from V and 1 base from J, the gap between germline ends came to 27 bases.

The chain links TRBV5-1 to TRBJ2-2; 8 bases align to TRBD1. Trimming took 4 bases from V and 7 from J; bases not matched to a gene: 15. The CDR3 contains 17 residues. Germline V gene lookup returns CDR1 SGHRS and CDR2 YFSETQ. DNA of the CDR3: TGCGCCAGCAGCCCCGATCTCACAGGGGGTAGGGTCGGGGAGCTGTTTTTT. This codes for CASSPDLTGGRVGELFF.

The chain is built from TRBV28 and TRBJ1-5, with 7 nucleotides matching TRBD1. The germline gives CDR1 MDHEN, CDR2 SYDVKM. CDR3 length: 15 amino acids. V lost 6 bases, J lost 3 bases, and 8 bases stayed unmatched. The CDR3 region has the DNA TGTGCCAGCAGGCTAGGGGGCCCGATCAATCAGCCCCAGCATTTT. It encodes CASRLGGPINQPQHF.